Shown below are 27 T cell receptor beta chains from a single sample sequenced in a study of T cell repertoires in cytomegalovirus infection. TCRdb called the reads again in MiXCR, with one record for every CDR3 protein. Among roughly 280,000 distinct CDR3 sequences listed, roughly 10% were seen once. The specimen was PBMCs. The receptor source for this set is a human donor in good health (CMV status not recorded). Some clones in this sample may be carry-over from other donors' samples.

This clonotype has at least ten counts. The chain joins TRBV14 to TRBJ1-1; no definite D call. In germline, CDR1 is SGHDN, CDR2 FVKESK. V dropped 0 bases and J dropped 8 bases, with 16 bases sitting between them. This CDR3 comprises 15 residues. As DNA, the CDR3 is TGTGCCAGCAGCCAAGATAGGGTGAGGATTGGCGAAGCTTTCTTT. Translating it yields CASSQDRVRIGEAFF.

Ten or more counts support this clonotype. V is TRBV7-2 and J is TRBJ1-2; D is unclear. The germline gives CDR1 SGHTA, CDR2 FQGNSA. Trimming shortened V by 5 bases and J by 5 bases, and 12 bases separated the two germline ends. The CDR3 loop spans 13 amino acids. The CDR3 sequence: CASSDRVTYGYTF. The CDR3 bases are TGTGCCAGCAGCGACCGGGTCACATATGGCTACACCTTC.

This clonotype was found many times. V gene TRBV12-3 or TRBV12-4 combines with J gene TRBJ1-6, with 7 bases lining up with TRBD1. V was pared by 2 bases and J by 9 bases, with 7 bases of the junction left unmatched. CDR3 length: 15 amino acids. DNA of the CDR3: TGTGCCAGCAGTTTAAGCACAGGGGTTATTTCACCCCTCCACTTT. Protein: CASSLSTGVISPLHF.

This clonotype was counted many times. The genes are TRBV12-3 or TRBV12-4 and TRBJ1-1; TRBD1 is a possible D gene (6 bases). Trimming pared 7 bases from V and 1 base from J, leaving 13 bases between. CDR3 length: 14 residues. The CDR3 DNA sequence: TGTGCCAGCACCAGAGGACAGCCGAACACTGAAGCTTTCTTT. Translated, it gives CASTRGQPNTEAFF.

The rearrangement links TRBV11-2 to TRBJ2-5; the D gene is possibly TRBD1 (6 bases). The CDR3 loop spans 15 amino acids. V was cut by 3 bases and J by 2 bases, with 13 bases left in between. In germline, CDR1 is SGHAT, CDR2 FQNNGV. In DNA, the CDR3 is TGTGCCAGCAGCTTTGGGGGCGCCCTACAAGAGACCCAGTACTTC. Amino acids: CASSFGGALQETQYF.

This clonotype was counted many times. This chain connects TRBV7-8 to TRBJ1-2, with 10 bases fitting TRBD1. The CDR3 has 16 residues. J lost 7 bases, V lost 4 bases, and 12 bases had no gene match. CDR1 SGHVS and CDR2 FQNEAQ come from the germline V gene. DNA for the CDR3: TGTGCCAGCAGCTACATACCAAGACAGGGGGCGAGTGGCTACACCTTC. Residues: CASSYIPRQGASGYTF.

This clonotype was found many times. The chain has TRBV7-2 and TRBJ2-7; D may be TRBD1 (6 bases). Germline-derived CDR1 and CDR2 are SGHTA and FQGNSA. The CDR3 totals 15 residues. The V end lost 5 bases, the J end lost 4 bases, and 18 bases lay between the germline ends. Written as DNA, the CDR3 is TGTGCCAGCAGCCCCACCCAGGGACATGCGTACGAGCAGTACTTC. It specifies CASSPTQGHAYEQYF. The full variable domain, its missing parts supplied by reference TRBV7-2 and TRBJ2-7, is GAGVSQSPSNKVTEKGKDVELRCDPISGHTALYWYRQSLGQGLEFLIYFQGNSAPDKSGLPSDRFSAERTGGSVSTLTIQRTQQEDSAVYLCASSPTQGHAYEQYFGPGTRLTVT.

This clonotype was counted at least ten times. This chain links TRBV4-3 with TRBJ1-1, with D hard to call. The CDR3 is 14 amino acids. Trimming removed 3 bases at V and 8 bases at J, with 16 bases between. Germline V gene lookup returns CDR1 LGHNA and CDR2 YSLEER. CDR3 sequence reads: CASSQTTRTEEAFF. The CDR3 nucleotides are TGCGCCAGCAGCCAGACTACCCGGACGGAGGAAGCTTTCTTT.

The CDR3 spells CASSLPGPQTEAFF. CDR3 coding DNA: TGTGCCAGCAGTTTGCCGGGGCCGCAGACTGAAGCTTTCTTT. The rearrangement uses TRBV28 and TRBJ1-1; D possibly corresponds to TRBD1 (5 bases). The CDR3 loop spans 14 amino acids. From germline, CDR1 is MDHEN and CDR2 SYDVKM. The ends were cut back, 3 bases at V and 5 bases at J, with 13 bases in the middle. Full variable domain (remainder filled in from reference TRBV28 and TRBJ1-1): DVKVTQSSRYLVKRTGEKVFLECVQDMDHENMFWYRQDPGLGLRLIYFSYDVKMKEKGDIPEGYSVSREKKERFSLILESASTNQTSMYLCASSLPGPQTEAFFGQGTRLTVV.

This clonotype was counted only a few times. V gene TRBV29-1 combines with J gene TRBJ2-6; no definite D call. The V and J ends lost 6 bases and 1 base respectively, with 4 bases between them. The CDR3 is made up of 12 amino acids. CDR1 and CDR2 from the germline V gene are SQVTM and ANQGSEA. CDR3 nucleotides: TGCAGCGTGGCGTCTGGGGCCAACGTCCTGACTTTC. This translates into CSVASGANVLTF. Full variable domain (rest looked up from reference TRBV29-1 and TRBJ2-6): SAVISQKPSRDICQRGTSLTIQCQVDSQVTMMFWYRQQPGQSLTLIATANQGSEATYESGFVIDKFPISRPNLTFSTLTVSNMSPEDSSIYLCSVASGANVLTFGAGSRLTVL.

This clonotype appeared many times. CDR3 nucleotides: TGTGCCTCCGCGGGACTAGCGGGAATCCAAGAGACCCAGTACTTC. This sequence encodes CASAGLAGIQETQYF. The V and J genes are TRBV10-3 and TRBJ2-5; 13 bases are shared with TRBD2. This CDR3 has 15 residues. V was pared by 11 bases and J by 1 base, with 7 bases of the junction left unmatched. Per germline, CDR1 ENHRY and CDR2 SYGVKD.

This clonotype was recorded a few times. This rearrangement joins TRBV15 to TRBJ1-5; D is uncertain. This CDR3 is built from 16 residues. Germline V CDR1 and CDR2: LNHNV, YYDKDF (reference sequence). V was shortened by 0 bases and J by 4 bases, with 13 bases between the two germline ends. In DNA form, the CDR3 reads TGTGCCACCAGCAGAGATAGGACCAGCCGTAATCAGCCCCAGCATTTT. It encodes CATSRDRTSRNQPQHF.

This clonotype was detected once. Being one base from a much bigger clone, this may be a read error. The V call is TRBV12-5, the J call TRBJ1-1; D perhaps matches TRBD1 (6 bases). V lost 7 bases and J 6 bases, leaving 21 bases between the germline ends. The V gene's germline CDR1 is LGHNT and CDR2 FRNRAP. The CDR3 length is 15 residues. The CDR3 DNA sequence: TGTGCTAGTGCCGGGGGGGAACAGGGTAACCCTGAAGCTTTCTTT. Translating it yields CASAGGEQGNPEAFF.

This clonotype occurred many times. The V gene is TRBV7-2, the J gene TRBJ1-1; possible D gene TRBD1, 5 bases. V lost 2 bases to trimming and J lost 3 bases, with 13 bases between them. This CDR3 is built from 15 residues. Germline-derived CDR1 and CDR2 are SGHTA and FQGNSA. CDR3 DNA: TGTGCCAGCAGCTTAAGTTTATTCAGGGACACTGAAGCTTTCTTT. It encodes CASSLSLFRDTEAFF. The full variable domain, completed using reference TRBV7-2 and TRBJ1-1, is GAGVSQSPSNKVTEKGKDVELRCDPISGHTALYWYRQSLGQGLEFLIYFQGNSAPDKSGLPSDRFSAERTGGSVSTLTIQRTQQEDSAVYLCASSLSLFRDTEAFFGQGTRLTVV.

In this sample, this clonotype turned up a few times. The V gene is TRBV6-2 or TRBV6-3, the J gene TRBJ2-1; D might be TRBD1 or TRBD2, each matching 6 bases. From germline, CDR1 is MNHEY and CDR2 SVGEGT. The CDR3 contains 15 residues. Trimming left V 7 bases short and J 3 bases short, with 16 bases between. The CDR3 nucleotides are TGTGCCAGCATGATGCTGGGGGGCCTCTACAATGAGCAGTTCTTC. Translation gives CASMMLGGLYNEQFF.

The chain is built from TRBV6-2 or TRBV6-3 and TRBJ2-2; possible D gene TRBD1, 5 bases. Germline values: CDR1 MNHEY, CDR2 SVGEGT. CDR3 length equals 14 residues. V was pared by 8 bases and J by 4 bases, with 14 bases between. Here the CDR3 DNA reads TGTGCCAGCTCGAACCCCAGGGCCACCGGGGAGCTGTTTTTT. Protein: CASSNPRATGELFF.

V and J are TRBV3-1 and TRBJ1-2; D gene unclear. The CDR3 spans 12 residues. Germline V gives CDR1 LGHDT, CDR2 YNNKEL (reference sequence). The V and J ends lost 4 bases and 8 bases respectively, with 11 bases between them. The CDR3 sequence is CASSPGRSGYTF. CDR3 bases: TGTGCCAGCAGCCCCGGCCGCAGCGGCTACACCTTC.

Many counts were recorded for this clonotype. This rearrangement joins TRBV7-3 to TRBJ2-3; D unresolved. Germline V gene data show CDR1 as SGHTA and CDR2 as FQGTGA. The V gene lost 2 bases and the J gene lost 3 bases, with 9 bases spanning the gap. The CDR3 spans 14 residues. CDR3 region: CASSLFHSTDTQYF. The CDR3 DNA reads as TGTGCCAGCAGCTTATTTCACTCTACAGATACGCAGTATTTT.

V gene TRBV28 combines with J gene TRBJ2-3; no firm D call. Trimming removed 5 bases from V and 7 bases from J, with 7 bases in between. The CDR3 contains 11 residues. Germline CDR1 and CDR2: MDHEN and SYDVKM. The CDR3 here is CASSLLHTQYF. CDR3 DNA: TGTGCCAGCAGTCTGCTACATACGCAGTATTTT.

This clonotype showed up many times. J is TRBJ2-7 and V is TRBV28; maybe TRBD1 (6 bases). The V end lost 11 bases, the J end lost 4 bases, and 18 bases lay between the germline ends. CDR3 length: 13 amino acids. Germline CDR1 reads MDHEN; CDR2 reads SYDVKM. The CDR3 reads CAAGAGDRYEQYF. The CDR3 DNA reads TGTGCCGCAGGGGCCGGGGATCGGTACGAGCAGTACTTC.

The chain uses TRBV7-9 and TRBJ2-7; D may be TRBD2 (6 bases). Looked up from germline, CDR1 is SEHNR and CDR2 is FQNEAQ (reference sequence). The length of the CDR3 is 12 residues. V lost 5 bases to trimming and J lost 5 bases, with 10 bases between them. In nucleotides, the CDR3 is TGTGCCAGCAGCGTGGCGGGGAACGAGCAGTACTTC. It yields the protein CASSVAGNEQYF.

This clonotype has a handful of counts. This chain connects TRBV23-1 to TRBJ2-1; possible D gene TRBD2, 5 bases. TRBV23-1 qualifies as an ORF whose function is uncertain. The CDR3 is 16 residues long. Trimming left V 5 bases short and J 1 base short, with 15 bases between. The DNA of the CDR3 is TGCGCCAGCAGTAGTTGGCCGGAGGCTTCCTACAATGAGCAGTTCTTC. Its translation is CASSSWPEASYNEQFF.

This clonotype was picked up many times. This chain links TRBV7-2 with TRBJ2-5, with 10 bases fitting TRBD2. Losses at the gene ends were 5 bases for V and 2 bases for J; bases not matched to a gene: 5. The germline CDR1 and CDR2 sequences are SGHTA and FQGNSA. This CDR3 contains 15 residues. Here the CDR3 reads CASSATSGVQETQYF. DNA for the CDR3: TGTGCCAGCAGCGCTACTAGCGGGGTGCAAGAGACCCAGTACTTC.

This clonotype turned up a few times. CDR3 sequence: CASSLPPYPYEQYF. CDR3 nucleotides: TGTGCCAGCAGTCTTCCCCCCTATCCCTACGAGCAGTACTTC. The V gene is TRBV28, the J gene TRBJ2-7, with D unresolved. V was trimmed by 5 bases and J by 2 bases, leaving 13 bases between them. Germline V gene sequence: CDR1 MDHEN, CDR2 SYDVKM. The CDR3 is 14 residues long.

This clonotype was counted only a few times. The J gene is TRBJ1-5, the V gene TRBV2; TRBD1 matches at 8 bases. The CDR3 has 16 amino acids. Germline V gene data show CDR1 as SNHLY and CDR2 as FYNNEI. Trimming took 7 bases from V and 0 from J; bases not matched to a gene: 8. CDR3 sequence reads: CASTRDRTYSNQPQHF. CDR3 nucleotide sequence: TGTGCCAGCACCAGGGACAGGACTTATAGCAATCAGCCCCAGCATTTT. The variable domain in full, with the rest retrieved from reference TRBV2 and TRBJ1-5, is EPEVTQTPSHQVTQMGQEVILRCVPISNHLYFYWYRQILGQKVEFLVSFYNNEISEKSEIFDDQFSVERPDGSNFTLKIRSTKLEDSAMYFCASTRDRTYSNQPQHFGDGTRLSIL.

This sequence joins TRBV20-1 and TRBJ1-5; possible D gene TRBD1, 5 bases. Trimming left V 3 bases short and J 7 bases short, with 19 bases between. The CDR3 has 15 amino acids. Germline V gene data show CDR1 as DFQATT and CDR2 as SNEGSKA (reference sequence). The CDR3 DNA reads TGCAGTGCTAGTAAGGGGACGGGAGGTTTGCAGCCCCAGCATTTT. Encoded protein: CSASKGTGGLQPQHF.

The chain carries TRBV20-1 and TRBJ2-3; 12 nucleotides align to TRBD2. The CDR3 consists of 16 residues. V lost 6 bases, J lost 0 bases, and 7 bases stayed unmatched. Germline V gene sequence: CDR1 DFQATT, CDR2 SNEGSKA (reference sequence). CDR3 DNA sequence: TGCAGTGCCATCACCGGGACTAGCGGGAGCACAGATACGCAGTATTTT. Amino acids: CSAITGTSGSTDTQYF.